This TCR beta chain emerged from a study of a mutant IDH1 vaccine in newly diagnosed glioma. V lost 7 bases, J lost 2 bases, and 4 bases stayed unmatched. Germline V gives CDR1 SQVTM, CDR2 ANQGSEA. This CDR3 is built from 12 residues. This clone has a handful of counts. TCRdb keeps only in-frame clones here, not all; method: immunoSEQ multiplex PCR. The sample records some 70,000 clones, around 74% being singletons. Time point denoted: baseline, week 1 (first vaccination visit). Regarding treatment: pre-vaccination baseline after standard-of-care therapy. This clonotype was sampled from a man aged 45 to 65 with glioma. This chain connects TRBV29-1 to TRBJ1-2, with TRBD1 matching 7 bases. The input for sequencing was PBMCs, taken from a glioma patient treated with radiotherapy, temozolomide or both. CDR3 DNA sequence: TGCAGCGATACAGGGGACAACTATGGCTACACCTTC. It codes for CSDTGDNYGYTF.